One and the same sample provided the 31 T cell receptor beta chains below, sequenced in a study of naive and memory T cell subsets. Both TRBC1 and TRBC2 were covered by a beta constant-region primer of two equimolar oligonucleotides. Ligated cDNA was amplified by four rounds of PCR with nested alpha and beta constant-region primers and SP2. From the UMI-ligation and nested PCR reads, TCRdb called clonotypes with MiXCR, one entry per CDR3 protein. The sample carries approximately 140,000 distinct CDR3 sequences, under 25% recorded once. Study results and caveats: Naive repertoires, especially CD8, held a few larger clonotypes, possibly memory cells re-expressing CD45RA.

Their antigens remain unidentified. Sequenced sample: naive CD4+ T cells from blood. These receptors were collected from a human donor in good health.

This clonotype has a handful of counts. The genes are TRBV6-2 or TRBV6-3 and TRBJ2-6; D is undetermined. This CDR3 comprises 14 residues. Germline CDR1 reads MNHEY; CDR2 reads SVGEGT. Trimming removed 10 bases from V and 5 bases from J, with 15 bases in between. The CDR3 reads CAISSSGRANVLTF. Written as DNA, the CDR3 is TGTGCCATTTCGTCATCGGGTAGGGCCAACGTCCTGACTTTC.

This clonotype was picked up a small number of times. The chain employs TRBV6-6 and TRBJ2-7, with 9 bases aligning to TRBD2. V gave up 5 bases and J gave up 3 bases; unmatched junction bases: 2. Germline V lookup: CDR1 MNHNY, CDR2 SVGAGI (reference sequence). This CDR3 spans 13 amino acids. This chain's CDR3 is CASSGTSNYEQYF. The CDR3 DNA follows: TGTGCCAGCAGTGGGACTAGCAACTACGAGCAGTACTTC.

Only a few counts were recorded for this clonotype. The CDR3 sequence is CSVGWTSISNEQFF. The DNA for the CDR3 is TGCAGCGTTGGGTGGACTAGCATTTCCAATGAGCAGTTCTTC. The chain carries TRBV29-1 and TRBJ2-1; TRBD2 aligns across 8 bases. Germline-derived CDR1 and CDR2 are SQVTM and ANQGSEA. This CDR3 is built from 14 residues. The ends lost 4 bases at V and 6 bases at J; junction bases unmatched: 8.

There are many counts of this clonotype. The chain couples TRBV20-1 to TRBJ2-5; no reliable D call. Germline lookup yields CDR1 DFQATT and CDR2 SNEGSKA (reference sequence). The V gene lost 0 bases and the J gene lost 14 bases, with 13 bases spanning the gap. CDR3 length: 11 residues. DNA for the CDR3: TGCAGTGCTAGAGATCCCCCGTCTCGATACTTC. Protein product: CSARDPPSRYF.

The chain uses TRBV29-1 and TRBJ2-6; TRBD1 might be the D (6 bases). The V gene lost 8 bases and the J gene lost 1 base, with 21 bases spanning the gap. This CDR3 comprises 17 residues. Looked up from germline, CDR1 is SQVTM and CDR2 is ANQGSEA. The CDR3 protein is CSIQTTGTKSGANVLTF. The CDR3, as DNA: TGCAGCATCCAGACGACAGGCACGAAGTCTGGGGCCAACGTCCTGACTTTC.

This clonotype was found a few times. This rearrangement joins TRBV28 to TRBJ2-7; maybe TRBD2 (6 bases). V was trimmed by 6 bases and J by 6 bases, leaving 12 bases between them. There are 12 residues in the CDR3. Germline CDR1 and CDR2: MDHEN and SYDVKM. CDR3 DNA: TGTGCCAGCAGCCCTCTGGGGGGCGAGCAGTACTTC. The encoded protein is CASSPLGGEQYF.

This clonotype has a single count. The genes are TRBV28 and TRBJ2-7; possibly TRBD2 for D (5 bases). This CDR3 contains 14 residues. Trimming pared 6 bases from V and 1 base from J, leaving 13 bases between. CDR1 is MDHEN and CDR2 is SYDVKM in the germline V gene. Written as DNA, the CDR3 is TGTGCCAGCAGACATGAACGGGGTTCCTACGAGCAGTACTTC. It specifies CASRHERGSYEQYF. Variable domain in full (rest from reference TRBV28 and TRBJ2-7): DVKVTQSSRYLVKRTGEKVFLECVQDMDHENMFWYRQDPGLGLRLIYFSYDVKMKEKGDIPEGYSVSREKKERFSLILESASTNQTSMYLCASRHERGSYEQYFGPGTRLTVT.

The CDR3 here is CASRTGLAATYEQYF. In DNA, the CDR3 is TGTGCCAGCAGGACTGGACTAGCGGCCACCTACGAGCAGTACTTC. The rearrangement joins TRBV5-5 to TRBJ2-7; 10 nucleotides align to TRBD2. The CDR3 sequence is 15 residues long. After removal of 5 bases from V and 2 bases from J, the junction contained 7 bases not matched to a gene. The germline V gene has CDR1 SGHKS and CDR2 YYEKEE (reference sequence).

The gene calls are TRBV5-5 and TRBJ2-5, with D tentatively TRBD1 (5 bases). V was pared by 1 base and J by 1 base, with 8 bases between. The CDR3 runs 14 residues. Per germline, CDR1 SGHKS and CDR2 YYEKEE (reference sequence). As DNA, the CDR3 is TGTGCCAGCAGCTTGTGGCAGGGCCAAGAGACCCAGTACTTC. This sequence encodes CASSLWQGQETQYF. The entire variable domain, with the rest obtained from reference TRBV5-5 and TRBJ2-5, is as follows: DAGVTQSPTHLIKTRGQQVTLRCSPISGHKSVSWYQQVLGQGPQFIFQYYEKEERGRGNFPDRFSARQFPNYSSELNVNALLLGDSALYLCASSLWQGQETQYFGPGTRLLVL.

The V gene is TRBV6-5, the J gene TRBJ2-7; D may be TRBD2 (6 bases). CDR1 and CDR2 (germline): MNHEY, SVGAGI. The V and J ends lost 1 base and 6 bases respectively, with 13 bases between them. The CDR3 covers 14 residues. The CDR3 sequence is CASSYLSGSGEQYF. The CDR3 DNA reads TGTGCCAGCAGTTACTTGTCCGGGAGCGGCGAGCAGTACTTC.

This sequence joins TRBV7-3 and TRBJ2-4; 13 bases are shared with TRBD2. Germline V CDR1 and CDR2: SGHTA, FQGTGA. This CDR3 has 15 residues. V gave up 5 bases and J gave up 7 bases; unmatched junction bases: 5. The DNA for the CDR3 is TGTGCCAGCAGCCCGGGACTAGCGGGATTGAACATTCAGTACTTC. Translated: CASSPGLAGLNIQYF.

This clonotype was seen more than once but under ten times. The chain uses TRBV11-3 and TRBJ2-1, with a weak D call TRBD2 (5 bases). Germline V gives CDR1 SGHNT, CDR2 YENEEA. V was clipped by 6 bases and J by 6 bases, with 12 bases between them. The CDR3 has 13 amino acids. The CDR3 protein is CASSSLGSNEQFF. The CDR3 coding sequence is TGTGCCAGCAGTTCACTAGGGTCCAATGAGCAGTTCTTC.

The CDR3 loop is CASSQAGGRQFF. The CDR3 DNA reads as TGCGCCAGCAGCCAAGCGGGGGGGAGGCAGTTCTTC. V and J are TRBV4-3 and TRBJ2-1; TRBD2 matches at 8 bases. The V gene end was trimmed by 1 base and the J gene end by 12 bases; junction bases not matched to a gene: 2. Looked up from germline, CDR1 is LGHNA and CDR2 is YSLEER. The CDR3 consists of 12 residues.

V usage is TRBV12-3 or TRBV12-4 and J usage is TRBJ2-1; the D gene is possibly TRBD2 (5 bases). The length of the CDR3 is 15 residues. The V end lost 8 bases, the J end lost 7 bases, and 21 bases lay between the germline ends. The CDR3, as DNA: TGTGCCAGCCGTATGAGGCGGGCCTTCGGGAATGAGCAGTTCTTC. Encoded protein: CASRMRRAFGNEQFF.

This clonotype occurred a few times. The CDR3 loop reads CASSPRAGDNEQFF. The CDR3 nucleotides read TGTGCCAGCAGCCCCCGGGCAGGGGACAATGAGCAGTTCTTC. The chain employs TRBV7-3 and TRBJ2-1; TRBD1 might be the D (6 bases). The germline gives CDR1 SGHTA, CDR2 FQGTGA. The CDR3 has 14 residues. V was pared by 5 bases and J by 5 bases, with 13 bases between.

The chain combines TRBV18 with TRBJ2-4; D is uncertain. V lost 3 bases to trimming and J lost 0 bases, with 18 bases between them. CDR3 size: 18 residues. Germline lookup yields CDR1 KGHSH and CDR2 LQKENI. In nucleotides, the CDR3 is TGTGCCAGCTCACCGAAGTGGACCCCTGTACTAGCCAAAAACATTCAGTACTTC. It translates to CASSPKWTPVLAKNIQYF.

This clonotype was counted only a few times. The chain recombines TRBV5-1 with TRBJ1-1, with D possibly being TRBD1 (6 bases). Between the trimmed V and J ends, which lost 0 bases and 5 bases, there was a span of 17 bases. Germline V lookup: CDR1 SGHRS, CDR2 YFSETQ. This CDR3 contains 16 residues. The DNA for the CDR3 is TGCGCCAGCAGCTTGGTTCCAGTGGGGGCATGGACTGAAGCTTTCTTT. Translation gives CASSLVPVGAWTEAFF.

V is TRBV24-1 and J is TRBJ2-1, with 7 positions matching TRBD2. CDR1 is KGHDR and CDR2 is SFDVKD in the germline V gene. The CDR3 contains 17 residues. With 4 bases clipped from V and 9 bases from J, the junction kept 17 bases outside the gene matches. CDR3: CATSDQGAGVGFGEQFF. The CDR3 nucleotides are TGTGCCACCAGTGACCAAGGGGCGGGAGTTGGCTTCGGTGAGCAGTTCTTC.

This clonotype was seen only a few times. The chain joins TRBV12-3 or TRBV12-4 to TRBJ1-1, with D unresolved. The CDR3 totals 12 residues. Trimming took off 10 bases at V and 6 bases at J, with 15 bases between the two ends. This CDR3 reads CATSRINAEAFF. CDR3 bases: TGTGCCACCTCTCGAATTAACGCTGAAGCTTTCTTT.

This chain joins TRBV25-1 and TRBJ2-3; D is perhaps TRBD1 (5 bases). This CDR3 is built from 12 residues. V lost 9 bases, J lost 6 bases, and 13 bases lay in between. Germline CDR1 is MGHDK and CDR2 is SYGVNS. The CDR3 sequence: CARTAGRDTQYF. The CDR3 DNA sequence: TGTGCCAGAACGGCAGGGCGGGATACGCAGTATTTT.

This clonotype was seen more than once but under ten times. The chain combines TRBV6-5 with TRBJ1-3; D is perhaps TRBD1 (5 bases). Germline-derived CDR1 and CDR2 are MNHEY and SVGAGI. V lost 2 bases to trimming and J lost 3 bases, with 11 bases between them. The CDR3 covers 15 residues. This CDR3 is CASSYQGNFGNTIYF. The DNA of the CDR3 is TGTGCCAGCAGTTACCAGGGAAACTTTGGAAACACCATATATTTT.

The chain joins TRBV6-5 to TRBJ2-7; D gene unclear. Germline CDR1 MNHEY, CDR2 SVGAGI. The CDR3 contains 14 residues. V was clipped by 6 bases and J by 3 bases, with 15 bases between them. CDR3 sequence reads: CASRNRAQDYEQYF. As DNA, the CDR3 is TGTGCCAGCAGAAACCGGGCCCAAGACTACGAGCAGTACTTC.

This clonotype has a handful of counts. V and J are TRBV6-1 and TRBJ1-1, with D possibly TRBD1 on 6 matching bases. The CDR3 totals 15 residues. Germline V gene sequence: CDR1 MNHNS, CDR2 SASEGT. Trimming cost V 7 bases and J 2 bases, with 17 bases left between them. The DNA of the CDR3 is TGTGCCAGCACCGAGATGACAGGAGGTAACACTGAAGCTTTCTTT. As protein: CASTEMTGGNTEAFF.

This chain joins TRBV20-1 and TRBJ2-7, with 10 bases that match TRBD2. CDR1 is DFQATT and CDR2 is SNEGSKA in the germline V gene (reference sequence). The CDR3 covers 16 residues. V trimming: 3 bases; J trimming: 3 bases; junction bases outside the gene matches: 11. CDR3: CSARGGGLALRYEQYF. CDR3 DNA: TGCAGTGCTAGGGGAGGGGGACTAGCGCTCCGCTACGAGCAGTACTTC.

This sequence joins TRBV6-2 or TRBV6-3 and TRBJ2-6; a possible D gene is TRBD2 (6 bases). There are 16 residues in the CDR3. Germline V gives CDR1 MNHEY, CDR2 SVGEGT. Trimming removed 6 bases at V and 2 bases at J, with 14 bases between. The CDR3 DNA reads as TGTGCCAGCAGCGCCGGGAGAACAACTGGGGCCAACGTCCTGACTTTC. This sequence encodes CASSAGRTTGANVLTF.

This clonotype was seen a handful of times. The chain employs TRBV20-1 and TRBJ1-2; 8 bases map to TRBD1. V trimming: 0 bases; J trimming: 6 bases; junction bases outside the gene matches: 3. Germline V lookup: CDR1 DFQATT, CDR2 SNEGSKA (reference sequence). CDR3 length: 13 residues. The CDR3 is CSARDDRGNGYTF. CDR3 DNA: TGCAGTGCTAGAGATGACAGGGGCAATGGCTACACCTTC.

The chain joins TRBV28 to TRBJ1-1; tentative D call: TRBD1 (6 bases). The CDR3 runs 11 residues. With 9 bases removed from V and 5 bases from J, the gap between germline ends came to 10 bases. Germline CDR1 is MDHEN and CDR2 is SYDVKM. CDR3 nucleotide sequence: TGTGCCAGTCCTAGGGGGACTGAAGCTTTCTTT. Translating it yields CASPRGTEAFF.

This sequence joins TRBV10-2 and TRBJ2-3; 10 positions match TRBD1. Germline V gene sequence: CDR1 WSHSY, CDR2 SAAADI. The J segment lost 5 bases and the V segment lost 10 bases, leaving 9 bases of the junction unmatched. This CDR3 is built from 14 residues. The CDR3 region has the DNA TGCGCCACCCGGCCGGGACAGGGGAAAGATACGCAGTATTTT. Amino acids: CATRPGQGKDTQYF.

The chain recombines TRBV6-2 or TRBV6-3 with TRBJ1-2; D remains ambiguous. There are 16 residues in the CDR3. With 0 bases removed from V and 4 bases from J, the gap between germline ends came to 15 bases. CDR1 and CDR2 (germline): MNHEY, SVGEGT. CDR3 nucleotides: TGTGCCAGCAGTTACTCGCTACACCGTAACCCCTATGGCTACACCTTC. Residues: CASSYSLHRNPYGYTF.

This clonotype appeared a few times. The gene calls are TRBV7-2 and TRBJ2-2; D perhaps matches TRBD1 (5 bases). The ends were cut back, 3 bases at V and 6 bases at J, with 14 bases in the middle. There are 15 residues in the CDR3. Germline lookup yields CDR1 SGHTA and CDR2 FQGNSA. The CDR3 DNA follows: TGTGCCAGCAGCTTGGGGTTTCAGGGTCCCGGGGAGCTGTTTTTT. It codes for CASSLGFQGPGELFF.

This chain joins TRBV10-3 and TRBJ1-1; TRBD1 matches at 8 bases. Germline assignment: CDR1 ENHRY and CDR2 SYGVKD. The trim removed 3 bases at V and 8 bases at J, leaving 2 bases unmatched. CDR3 size: 12 residues. The CDR3 sequence: CAISERDREAFF. The CDR3 DNA reads TGTGCCATCAGTGAAAGGGACAGGGAAGCTTTCTTT.